The next 21 T cell receptor beta chains were all read from a single sample in a study of blood T cells in healthy people across ages. It was with a sample-barcoded 5' primer and a J-beta primer mix that a second PCR of roughly 7 to 11 cycles was run. TCRdb re-called the 5' RACE reads with MiXCR, one entry per CDR3 protein. This sample yields 1.5 million to 2 million distinct CDR3 sequences, of which about 50% are seen a single time; around 2.1% belongs to the top ten. What was sequenced was blood. These receptors all stem from a woman in her thirties or forties in good health.

The genes are TRBV28 and TRBJ1-6; possible D gene TRBD1, 5 bases. The CDR3 has 15 residues. Per germline, CDR1 MDHEN and CDR2 SYDVKM. Trimming removed 8 bases from V and 5 bases from J, with 16 bases in between. Written as DNA, the CDR3 is TGTGCCAGCTGCCCACTCCGGGGGGATAATTCACCCCTCCACTTT. Translation gives CASCPLRGDNSPLHF.

This clonotype was counted only a few times. This chain connects TRBV6-1 to TRBJ2-7; 9 bases fit TRBD1. CDR1 MNHNS and CDR2 SASEGT come from the germline V gene. V lost 5 bases to trimming and J lost 1 base; unmatched junction nucleotides: 12. The CDR3 covers 17 residues. This CDR3 reads CASSPRTGQGGSYEQYF. The CDR3 DNA is TGTGCCAGCAGTCCACGGACGGGACAGGGCGGATCCTACGAGCAGTACTTC.

The chain couples TRBV5-1 to TRBJ2-5, with TRBD2 identical over 11 bases. V shed 1 base and J 6 bases; nucleotides not matched to a gene: 5. The CDR3 sequence is 15 residues long. From germline, CDR1 is SGHRS and CDR2 YFSETQ. CDR3 region: CASSLTGTSGQTQYF. In nucleotides, the CDR3 is TGCGCCAGCAGCTTGACCGGGACTAGCGGCCAGACCCAGTACTTC.

In this sample, this clonotype turned up many times. This chain joins TRBV6-5 and TRBJ2-5, with D tentatively TRBD1 (5 bases). Germline V CDR1 and CDR2: MNHEY, SVGAGI. This CDR3 is built from 11 residues. The V and J ends lost 6 bases and 5 bases respectively, with 7 bases between them. CDR3 bases: TGTGCCAGCAGGTCAGGGGAGACCCAGTACTTC. This gives the protein CASRSGETQYF.

This chain links TRBV6-5 with TRBJ2-1, with 11 nucleotides matching TRBD1. V dropped 9 bases and J dropped 8; count of bases not matched to a gene: 9. CDR3 size: 14 residues. CDR1 and CDR2 from the germline V gene are MNHEY and SVGAGI. The CDR3 loop is CASTMGQGGDEQFF. In nucleotides, the CDR3 is TGTGCCAGTACGATGGGACAGGGGGGCGATGAGCAGTTCTTC.

This clonotype was detected only a few times. The chain combines TRBV25-1 with TRBJ2-1; D remains ambiguous. V shed 0 bases and J shed 9 bases, with 9 bases lying between them. The germline V gene encodes CDR1 MGHDK and CDR2 SYGVNS. The CDR3 length is 13 residues. The CDR3 here is CASSEYEVTEQFF. The DNA for the CDR3 is TGTGCCAGCAGTGAATATGAGGTGACTGAGCAGTTCTTC.

The rearrangement links TRBV9 to TRBJ2-6; tentatively, D is TRBD2 (6 bases). From germline, CDR1 is SGDLS and CDR2 YYNGEE. This CDR3 has 16 residues. Trimming pared 5 bases from V and 0 bases from J, leaving 12 bases between. CDR3 DNA sequence: TGTGCCAGCAGAGGCCGGGAGAGCTCTGGGGCCAACGTCCTGACTTTC. Its protein product is CASRGRESSGANVLTF.

This clonotype was picked up a small number of times. The V gene is TRBV4-1, the J gene TRBJ2-7; TRBD1 might be the D (5 bases). The CDR3 has 14 amino acids. Trimming stripped 2 bases from V and 3 bases from J, with 11 bases between. The V gene's germline CDR1 is MGHRA and CDR2 YSYEKL. CDR3 DNA sequence: TGCGCCAGCAGCCAAAACGCAGGGTACTACGAGCAGTACTTC. It codes for CASSQNAGYYEQYF.

This clonotype was seen just once. V and J are TRBV28 and TRBJ1-2; perhaps TRBD1 as D (5 bases). This CDR3 is 14 amino acids long. Trimming removed 6 bases at V and 4 bases at J, with 15 bases between. CDR1 and CDR2 (germline): MDHEN, SYDVKM. Written as DNA, the CDR3 is TGTGCCAGCAGACCCCGTGCAGGGCTCTATGGCTACACCTTC. Translating it yields CASRPRAGLYGYTF.

The chain uses TRBV6-1 and TRBJ2-3; TRBD2 matches at 8 bases. The CDR3 extends over 14 amino acids. J was trimmed by 5 bases and V by 7 bases; bases with no gene match: 8. Looked up from germline, CDR1 is MNHNS and CDR2 is SASEGT. DNA for the CDR3: TGTGCCAGCAAGGCCGGGGGGGCAAAAGATACGCAGTATTTT. Residues: CASKAGGAKDTQYF.

The rearrangement links TRBV3-1 to TRBJ2-7; perhaps TRBD1 as D (5 bases). CDR3 length: 13 residues. Germline V gene lookup returns CDR1 LGHDT and CDR2 YNNKEL (reference sequence). V shed 2 bases and J shed 5 bases, with 10 bases lying between them. This chain's CDR3 is CASSQHAGNEQYF. In DNA, the CDR3 is TGTGCCAGCAGCCAACATGCAGGGAACGAGCAGTACTTC.

The V and J genes are TRBV18 and TRBJ2-3; D gene ambiguous. CDR1 and CDR2 from the germline V gene are KGHSH and LQKENI. The CDR3 is 13 amino acids. V lost 2 bases and J lost 4, with 7 bases in between. The CDR3 protein is CASSPIQADTQYF. The DNA for the CDR3 is TGTGCCAGCTCACCAATCCAGGCAGATACGCAGTATTTT.

The chain uses TRBV6-5 and TRBJ2-5; no clear D gene. V was cut by 0 bases and J by 6 bases, with 14 bases left in between. Per the germline V gene, CDR1 is MNHEY and CDR2 is SVGAGI. There are 15 residues in the CDR3. CDR3 sequence reads: CASSYSVAMPKTQYF. The CDR3 DNA is TGTGCCAGCAGTTACTCGGTAGCTATGCCGAAGACCCAGTACTTC.

This clonotype was observed a single time. The chain has TRBV11-2 and TRBJ2-1; D unclear. CDR3 length equals 17 residues. V lost 4 bases to trimming and J lost 0 bases, with 16 bases between them. Germline CDR1 SGHAT, CDR2 FQNNGV. The CDR3 region has the DNA TGTGCCAGCAGCTACCGAAGCGACACGAGCTCCTACAATGAGCAGTTCTTC. It is translated as CASSYRSDTSSYNEQFF.

Notes on this clonotype: Germline and junction disagree at one end, which may indicate a read error. The chain recombines TRBV5-1 with TRBJ1-5; possibly TRBD1 for D (6 bases). The germline V gene has CDR1 SGHRS and CDR2 YFSETQ. This CDR3 comprises 18 residues. In nucleotides, the CDR3 is TGCGCCAGCAGCCTGGGGGACACGGCCGAGTATAGCAATCAACCCCAGCATTTT. As protein: CASSLGDTAEYSNQPQHF.

V is TRBV7-2 and J is TRBJ2-1; TRBD2 aligns across 8 bases. This CDR3 has 17 residues. Unmatched junction bases numbered 7, after V lost 3 bases and J lost 0 bases. CDR1 is SGHTA, CDR2 FQGNSA, per germline. This CDR3 reads CASSLFGGASSYNEQFF. CDR3 coding DNA: TGTGCCAGCAGCTTGTTCGGGGGGGCTAGCTCCTACAATGAGCAGTTCTTC. The full variable domain, with the rest looked up from reference TRBV7-2 and TRBJ2-1, is GAGVSQSPSNKVTEKGKDVELRCDPISGHTALYWYRQSLGQGLEFLIYFQGNSAPDKSGLPSDRFSAERTGGSVSTLTIQRTQQEDSAVYLCASSLFGGASSYNEQFFGPGTRLTVL.

The CDR3 coding sequence is TGTGCCAGCAGGCCACTAGCGGGGGCGGGAGAGACCCAGTACTTC. Its translation is CASRPLAGAGETQYF. The chain uses TRBV6-6 and TRBJ2-7, with 11 nucleotides matching TRBD2. The J call may be incorrect, as the DNA end agrees better with TRBJ2-5. The CDR3 length is 15 residues. Germline assignment: CDR1 MNHNY and CDR2 SVGAGI (reference sequence).

In its sample, this clonotype was seen a few times. This chain connects TRBV5-1 to TRBJ2-1; D is uncertain. Germline CDR1 is SGHRS and CDR2 is YFSETQ. V shed 0 bases and J shed 8 bases, with 15 bases lying between them. This CDR3 region has 15 residues. Here the CDR3 DNA reads TGCGCCAGCAGCTTGGACAGTCCTACAATAGATGAGCAGTTCTTC. Protein: CASSLDSPTIDEQFF.

The chain uses TRBV7-9 and TRBJ2-1; 11 nucleotides agree with TRBD2. Germline V gives CDR1 SEHNR, CDR2 FQNEAQ (reference sequence). The CDR3 sequence is 17 residues long. With V trimmed by 2 bases and J by 1 base, 4 bases remained unmatched. In DNA, the CDR3 is TGTGCCAGCAGCTTATCTGCTAGCGGGGGGTCCTACAATGAGCAGTTCTTC. Protein product: CASSLSASGGSYNEQFF.

This clonotype was found once. The junction does not match germline at one end; this may be a read error. The V call is TRBV7-2, the J call TRBJ2-6; 8 positions match TRBD1. In germline, CDR1 is SGHTA, CDR2 FQGNSA. This CDR3 contains 15 residues. Here the CDR3 reads CASSPDRGAANVRTF. CDR3 nucleotides: TGTGCCAGCAGCCCCGACAGGGGTGCGGCCAACGTCCGGACTTTC.

The V and J genes are TRBV5-6 and TRBJ1-5, with a tentative D call TRBD1 (6 bases). The CDR3 runs 13 residues. V lost 8 bases to trimming and J lost 7 bases, with 16 bases between them. Germline CDR1 and CDR2: SGHDT and YYEEEE. The CDR3 DNA sequence: TGTGCCAGTGGAGCAGGGGTCGACCAGCCCCAGCATTTT. Protein product: CASGAGVDQPQHF.